This T cell receptor beta chain originates from a study of cytomegalovirus exposure and HLA in healthy donors. The CDR3 totals 12 residues. CDR1 and CDR2 (germline): MNHEY, SMNVEV (reference sequence). Trimming pared 0 bases from V and 5 bases from J, leaving 4 bases between. On this clone: The antigen is not known.

The PCR used 60 Vbeta and 13 Jbeta primers. This table comes from immunoSEQ multiplex PCR, and its TCRdb copy is limited to in-frame clones, with some not included. Among roughly 230,000 clones, approximately 78% were seen once, and the ten largest hold 0.45% to 0.5%. Findings and limits, study-wide: Segments of the TCR beta V type were, in most cases, productive about 87% or about 30% of the time in an earlier analysis. In a later analysis, TCR beta V- and J-gene trimming showed a link to a missense DCLRE1C variant. Some V segments (TRBV6-2 and TRBV6-3 among them) were excluded as indistinguishable.

Material: PBMCs. This clonotype originated in a boy aged 10-17 years in good health and CMV-seronegative. The chain employs TRBV27 and TRBJ1-2; D remains ambiguous. The CDR3 DNA reads TGTGCCAGCAGTTTATCCGGTTATGGCTACACCTTC. Translation gives CASSLSGYGYTF.